This TCR beta chain was sequenced during a study of molecular identifiers for immune sequencing clone quantification. TCRdb redid the calling of the PCR reads with MiXCR, one entry per CDR3 protein. The data contain some 680,000 distinct CDR3 sequences, about 25% of them singletons. CDR3 length: 17 residues. Germline CDR1 DFQATT, CDR2 SNEGSKA (reference sequence). The V gene lost 0 bases and the J gene lost 5 bases, with 22 bases spanning the gap. What was sequenced was naive CD8+ T cells from blood, with Jurkat cell RNA spiked in. Noted subset: FACS-sorted CD8+CD4-CCR7+CD45RA+ naive T cells. The rearrangement links TRBV20-1 to TRBJ1-1; D is possibly TRBD1 (5 bases). This TCR came from a human donor in good health. Some libraries in this study had Jurkat cell RNA spiked in. CDR3 sequence (DNA): TGCAGTGCTAGAGATTCTGAGGGACCATTTCTTGGGACTGAAGCTTTCTTT. Protein product: CSARDSEGPFLGTEAFF.